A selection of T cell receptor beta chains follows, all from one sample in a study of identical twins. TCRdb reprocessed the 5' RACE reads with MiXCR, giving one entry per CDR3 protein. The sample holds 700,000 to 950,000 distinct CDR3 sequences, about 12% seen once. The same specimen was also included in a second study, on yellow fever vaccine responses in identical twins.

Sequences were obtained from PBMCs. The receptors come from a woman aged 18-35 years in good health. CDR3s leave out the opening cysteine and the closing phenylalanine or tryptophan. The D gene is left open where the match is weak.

cdr3_aa: ASSVQGTGITEAF
v_call: TRBV9
d_call: TRBD1
j_call: TRBJ1-1

cdr3_aa: ASSSLGETGKKTQY
v_call: TRBV7-9
d_call: TRBD1
j_call: TRBJ2-5

cdr3_aa: ASQGQKTDTQY
v_call: TRBV10-1
d_call: NA
j_call: TRBJ2-3

cdr3_aa: ASSYGTSGIYNEQF
v_call: TRBV5-1
d_call: TRBD2
j_call: TRBJ2-1

cdr3_aa: ASGFDTEAF
v_call: TRBV12-5
d_call: NA
j_call: TRBJ1-1

cdr3_aa: ASSYRLRAGETQY
v_call: TRBV27
d_call: NA
j_call: TRBJ2-5

cdr3_aa: ASSIYGRAYNEQF
v_call: TRBV19
d_call: TRBD2
j_call: TRBJ2-1

cdr3_aa: ASSRRTGTTWF
v_call: TRBV5-6
d_call: TRBD1
j_call: TRBJ2-1

cdr3_aa: SAGFATNEKLF
v_call: TRBV20-1
d_call: NA
j_call: TRBJ1-4

cdr3_aa: SATIMSGTSGTDTQY
v_call: TRBV20-1
d_call: TRBD2
j_call: TRBJ2-3

cdr3_aa: ASRPGLQPQH
v_call: TRBV12-3/TRBV12-4
d_call: NA
j_call: TRBJ1-5

cdr3_aa: ASSQGDRVTGELF
v_call: TRBV7-7
d_call: TRBD1
j_call: TRBJ2-2

cdr3_aa: ASSSTPGDEQY
v_call: TRBV5-1
d_call: NA
j_call: TRBJ2-7

cdr3_aa: ASSLEGTAGDTGELF
v_call: TRBV7-6
d_call: TRBD1
j_call: TRBJ2-2

cdr3_aa: ASGLVRSKTSGGASYNEQF
v_call: TRBV12-5
d_call: TRBD2
j_call: TRBJ2-1

cdr3_aa: ASSTGLGRTDTQY
v_call: TRBV28
d_call: TRBD2
j_call: TRBJ2-3

cdr3_aa: ASSQWTGETQY
v_call: TRBV12-3/TRBV12-4
d_call: TRBD1
j_call: TRBJ2-5

cdr3_aa: ARTDRDRGWNEQF
v_call: TRBV5-1
d_call: TRBD1
j_call: TRBJ2-1

cdr3_aa: AIRKASTDTQY
v_call: TRBV10-3
d_call: NA
j_call: TRBJ2-3

cdr3_aa: ASSLQGAIQPQH
v_call: TRBV7-9
d_call: TRBD1
j_call: TRBJ1-5

cdr3_aa: SGDPGQGDNEQF
v_call: TRBV29-1
d_call: TRBD1
j_call: TRBJ2-1

cdr3_aa: ASSQEPGQVTDTQY
v_call: TRBV14
d_call: TRBD1
j_call: TRBJ2-3

cdr3_aa: ASSFRQPSYNEQF
v_call: TRBV5-6
d_call: NA
j_call: TRBJ2-1

cdr3_aa: ATSDTGHPGGELF
v_call: TRBV24-1
d_call: NA
j_call: TRBJ2-2

cdr3_aa: ASSGRSALEAF
v_call: TRBV2
d_call: NA
j_call: TRBJ1-1

cdr3_aa: SVGPYNEQF
v_call: TRBV29-1
d_call: NA
j_call: TRBJ2-1

cdr3_aa: SAAGTSGSTYNEQF
v_call: TRBV20-1
d_call: TRBD2
j_call: TRBJ2-1

cdr3_aa: ASSERGSLSYTDTQY
v_call: TRBV2
d_call: NA
j_call: TRBJ2-3

cdr3_aa: ASSQGRGPDTQY
v_call: TRBV3-1
d_call: NA
j_call: TRBJ2-3

cdr3_aa: ASSLGGIMTEAF
v_call: TRBV5-1
d_call: NA
j_call: TRBJ1-1

cdr3_aa: ASSPKTGTGELF
v_call: TRBV5-4
d_call: NA
j_call: TRBJ2-2

cdr3_aa: ASSWVGNNYRSYNEQF
v_call: TRBV27
d_call: NA
j_call: TRBJ2-1

cdr3_aa: ASSQRDGNYNEQF
v_call: TRBV5-6
d_call: NA
j_call: TRBJ2-1

cdr3_aa: ASSLTGISEAF
v_call: TRBV5-1
d_call: NA
j_call: TRBJ1-1

cdr3_aa: ACKGSYNSPLH
v_call: TRBV28
d_call: NA
j_call: TRBJ1-6

cdr3_aa: ASSSFGGGNSPLH
v_call: TRBV7-8
d_call: NA
j_call: TRBJ1-6

cdr3_aa: ASCGGDRTDYEQY
v_call: TRBV28
d_call: NA
j_call: TRBJ2-7

cdr3_aa: SVGVGTTTEAF
v_call: TRBV29-1
d_call: NA
j_call: TRBJ1-1

cdr3_aa: SASLGGQETQY
v_call: TRBV20-1
d_call: NA
j_call: TRBJ2-5

cdr3_aa: ASSPGQGEQY
v_call: TRBV5-1
d_call: TRBD1
j_call: TRBJ2-7

cdr3_aa: ASNPPGLIINEQF
v_call: TRBV12-3/TRBV12-4
d_call: TRBD2
j_call: TRBJ2-1

cdr3_aa: SVEGRQGETQY
v_call: TRBV29-1
d_call: TRBD1
j_call: TRBJ2-5

cdr3_aa: ASSMDNTEAF
v_call: TRBV5-1
d_call: NA
j_call: TRBJ1-1

cdr3_aa: ASSQNAGGGEQF
v_call: TRBV3-1
d_call: TRBD2
j_call: TRBJ2-1

cdr3_aa: ASSQWSGRADEQY
v_call: TRBV3-1
d_call: TRBD2
j_call: TRBJ2-7

cdr3_aa: ASTLTGLEADTQY
v_call: TRBV7-2
d_call: TRBD2
j_call: TRBJ2-3